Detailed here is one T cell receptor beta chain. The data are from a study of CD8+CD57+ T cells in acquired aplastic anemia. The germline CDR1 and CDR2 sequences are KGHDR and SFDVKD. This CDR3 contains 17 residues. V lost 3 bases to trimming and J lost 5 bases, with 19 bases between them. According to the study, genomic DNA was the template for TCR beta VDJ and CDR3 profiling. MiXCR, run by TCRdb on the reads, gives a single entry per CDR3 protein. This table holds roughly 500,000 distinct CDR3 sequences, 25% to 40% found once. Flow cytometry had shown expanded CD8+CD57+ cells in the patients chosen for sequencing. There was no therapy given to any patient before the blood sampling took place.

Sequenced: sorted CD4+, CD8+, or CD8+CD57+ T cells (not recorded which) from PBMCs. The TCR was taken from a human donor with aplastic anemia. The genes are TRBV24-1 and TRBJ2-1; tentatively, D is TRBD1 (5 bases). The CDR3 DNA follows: TGTGCCACCAGTGATCCAATGACACCAGGGTACGACAATGAGCAGTTCTTC. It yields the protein CATSDPMTPGYDNEQFF.